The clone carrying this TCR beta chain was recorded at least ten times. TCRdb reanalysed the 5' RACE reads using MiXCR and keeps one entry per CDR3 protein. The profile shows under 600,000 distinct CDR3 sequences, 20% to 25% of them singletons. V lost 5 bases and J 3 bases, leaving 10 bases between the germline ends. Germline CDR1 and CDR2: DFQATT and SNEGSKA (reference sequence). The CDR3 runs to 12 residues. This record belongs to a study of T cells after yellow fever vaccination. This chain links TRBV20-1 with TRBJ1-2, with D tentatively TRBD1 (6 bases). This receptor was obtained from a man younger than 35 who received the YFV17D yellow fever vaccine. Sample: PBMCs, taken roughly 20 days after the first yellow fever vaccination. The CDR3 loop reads CSAVTGYYGYTF. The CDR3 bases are TGCAGTGCTGTTACAGGGTACTATGGCTACACCTTC.